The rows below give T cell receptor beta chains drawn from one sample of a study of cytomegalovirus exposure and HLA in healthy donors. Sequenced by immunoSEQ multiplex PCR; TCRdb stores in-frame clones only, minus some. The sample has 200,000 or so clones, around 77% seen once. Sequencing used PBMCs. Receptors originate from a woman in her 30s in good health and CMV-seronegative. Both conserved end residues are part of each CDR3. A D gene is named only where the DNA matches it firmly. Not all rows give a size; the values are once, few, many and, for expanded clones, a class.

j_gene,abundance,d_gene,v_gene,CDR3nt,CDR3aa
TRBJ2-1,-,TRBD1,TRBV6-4,TGTGCCAGCAGCCCCGGGACAGAGTCCAATGAGCAGTTCTTC,CASSPGTESNEQFF
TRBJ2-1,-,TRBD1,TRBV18,TGTGCCAGCTCACCTCCGGGACAGGGGGCCTTGAATGAGCAGTTCTTC,CASSPPGQGALNEQFF
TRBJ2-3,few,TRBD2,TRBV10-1,TGCGCCAGCAGTGAGAAGGCTAGCGGGGGCCCTTATGACGATACGCAGTATTTT,CASSEKASGGPYDDTQYF
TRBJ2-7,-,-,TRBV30,TGTGCCTGGAGTGTGGGGGGCTCCTACGAGCAGTACTTC,CAWSVGGSYEQYF
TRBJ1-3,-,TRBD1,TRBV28,TGTGCCAGCAGCCGACAGGGGGCGCTGGCCGGAAACACCATATATTTT,CASSRQGALAGNTIYF
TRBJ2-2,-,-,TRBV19,TGTGCCAGTAGGAACGGTGCAACGAACACCGGGGAGCTGTTTTTT,CASRNGATNTGELFF
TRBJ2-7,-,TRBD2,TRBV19,TGTGCCAGTAGTACGGTAGCGGGAGCTTACGAGCAGTACTTC,CASSTVAGAYEQYF
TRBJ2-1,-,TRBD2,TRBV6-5,TGTGCCAGCAGTTATTCTAGCGGGGGGGACAATGAGCAGTTCTTC,CASSYSSGGDNEQFF
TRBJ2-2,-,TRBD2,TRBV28,TGTGCCAGCACCCAGGCGGGACTAGCGGGAGGTGGGAACACCGGGGAGCTGTTTTTT,CASTQAGLAGGGNTGELFF
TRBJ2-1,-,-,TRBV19,TGTGCCAGTAAGTCCAACTACGGGACTCCCTACAATGAGCAGTTCTTC,CASKSNYGTPYNEQFF
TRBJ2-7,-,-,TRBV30,TGTGCCTGGAGGTTCTCAGGGGTCCACGAGCAGTACTTC,CAWRFSGVHEQYF
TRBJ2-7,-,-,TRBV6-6,TGTGCCAGCACAGACCAGGGCAGCCAAACCTACGAGCAGTACTTC,CASTDQGSQTYEQYF
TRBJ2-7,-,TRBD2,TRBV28,TGTGCCAGCAGTTTTTTGACTAGCGGGGCATCCTACGGTAGGAACGAGCAGTACTTC,CASSFLTSGASYGRNEQYF
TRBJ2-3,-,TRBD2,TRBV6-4,TGTGCCAGCAGTGACTTGGCTAGCGGGACCACAGATACGCAGTATTTT,CASSDLASGTTDTQYF
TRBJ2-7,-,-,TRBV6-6,TGTGCCACCTCCTACTCAGGACAGAGCTACGAGCAGTACTTC,CATSYSGQSYEQYF
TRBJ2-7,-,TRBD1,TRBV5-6,TGTGCCAGCAGCTACAGGGGGCTGGACGAGCAGTACTTC,CASSYRGLDEQYF
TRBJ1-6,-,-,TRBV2,TGTGCCAGCAGTTTACGGGGTGCTCGTAATTCACCCCTCCACTTT,CASSLRGARNSPLHF
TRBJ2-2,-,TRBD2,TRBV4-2,TGTGCCAGCAGCCAAGATTCCCGCGGGAGGGCCGGGGGGGAGCTGTTTTTT,CASSQDSRGRAGGELFF
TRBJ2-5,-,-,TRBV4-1,TGCGCCAGCAGCCAAGGCTTGTTTAGGGACATTCAAGAGACCCAGTACTTC,CASSQGLFRDIQETQYF
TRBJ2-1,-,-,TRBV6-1,TGTGCCAGCAGTGAAGCGGGGGGGCCCCGTGAGCAGTTCTTC,CASSEAGGPREQFF
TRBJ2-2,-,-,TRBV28,TGTGCCACCCGACTACCGAACACCGGGGAGCTGTTTTTT,CATRLPNTGELFF
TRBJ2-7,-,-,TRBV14,TGTGCCAGCAGCCACAGGGTTGAGTACGAGCAGTACTTC,CASSHRVEYEQYF
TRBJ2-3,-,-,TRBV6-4,TGTGCCAGCAGTGACGACAACACAGATACGCAGTATTTT,CASSDDNTDTQYF
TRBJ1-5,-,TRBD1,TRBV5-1,TGCGCCAGCAGCAGTACAGGGGGCGCCCAGCCCCAGCATTTT,CASSSTGGAQPQHF
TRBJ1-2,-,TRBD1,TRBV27,TGTGCCAGCAGTTTTGACAGGGAATATGGCTACACCTTC,CASSFDREYGYTF
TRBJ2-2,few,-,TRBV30,TGTGCCTGGAGTAGGGGGGAGGGCAACACCGGGGAGCTGTTTTTT,CAWSRGEGNTGELFF
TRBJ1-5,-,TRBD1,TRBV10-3,TGTGCCATCAGTGAGTCGGGGACAGGAGGATATCAGCCCCAGCATTTT,CAISESGTGGYQPQHF
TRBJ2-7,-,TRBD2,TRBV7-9,TGTGCCAGCAGTTCCCCGGATACTCGTCCGGGACTAATGATCTACGAGCAGTACTTC,CASSSPDTRPGLMIYEQYF
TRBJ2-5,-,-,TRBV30,TGTGCCTGGAGTGTACGGGAACAGGGTACGAAGACCCAGTACTTC,CAWSVREQGTKTQYF
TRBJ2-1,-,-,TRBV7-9,TGTGCCAGCAGCTTTACACAGACCAATGAGCAGTTCTTC,CASSFTQTNEQFF
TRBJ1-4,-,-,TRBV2,TGTGCCAGCAGAAACAGGGTCGGTAATGAAAAACTGTTTTTT,CASRNRVGNEKLFF
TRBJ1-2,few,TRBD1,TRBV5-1,TGCGCCAGCAGACAAAACGGACAGGGTGTGGGCTATGGCTACCCCTTC,CASRQNGQGVGYGYPF
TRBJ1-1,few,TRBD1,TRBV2,TGTGCCAGCAGAAAAATACTAACAGGGGGCACTGAAGCTTTCTTT,CASRKILTGGTEAFF
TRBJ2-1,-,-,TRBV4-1,TGCGCCAGCAGCCAACTCACAGGGAAGTCCCTCAATGAGCAGTTCTTC,CASSQLTGKSLNEQFF
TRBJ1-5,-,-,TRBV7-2,TGTGCCAGCAGCTTAAGGAGGGGAAATCAGCCCCAGCATTTT,CASSLRRGNQPQHF
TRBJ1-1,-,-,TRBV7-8,TGTGCCAGCAGCTCCCAAAGGGGCATCAGAGTAACCTCTGAAGCTTTCTTT,CASSSQRGIRVTSEAFF
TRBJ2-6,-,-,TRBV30,TGTGCCTGGAGAGCCCCCGGGGCCAACGTCCTGACTTTC,CAWRAPGANVLTF
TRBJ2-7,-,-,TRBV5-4,TGTGCCAGCAGCCCGTCAGGTACCTCCTACGAGCAGTACTTC,CASSPSGTSYEQYF
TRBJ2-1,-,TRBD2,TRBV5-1,TGCGCCAGCAGCTTCGGACTAGCGGGGGCAGGCAATGAGCAGTTCTTC,CASSFGLAGAGNEQFF
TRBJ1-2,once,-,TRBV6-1,TGTGCCAGCACTGTCGGGGAGTTAGCTAACTATGGCTACACCTTC,CASTVGELANYGYTF
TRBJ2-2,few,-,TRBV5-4,TGTGCCAGCAGCTTTGAGGGCCCCGGGGAGCTGTTTTTT,CASSFEGPGELFF
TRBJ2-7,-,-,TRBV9,TGTGCCAGCGGAGCAGGGCCCTACGAGCAGTACTTC,CASGAGPYEQYF
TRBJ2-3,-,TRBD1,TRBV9,TGTGCCAGCAGCCCAGGCGACAGGGATGGTAGCACAGATACGCAGTATTTT,CASSPGDRDGSTDTQYF
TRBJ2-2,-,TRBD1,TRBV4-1,TGCGCCAGCAGCCCAAGACAGGGGATGGCCGGGGAGCTGTTTTTT,CASSPRQGMAGELFF
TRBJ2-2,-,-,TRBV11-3,TGTGCCAGCAGCCGGACTGTGAGGTTAACCCCGAACACCGGGGAGCTGTTTTTT,CASSRTVRLTPNTGELFF
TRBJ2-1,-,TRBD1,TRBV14,TGTGCCAGCCAGGACAGGGGCAATGAGCAGTTCTTC,CASQDRGNEQFF
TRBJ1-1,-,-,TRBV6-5,TGTGCCAGCAGTTACCCAAACACTGAAGCTTTCTTT,CASSYPNTEAFF
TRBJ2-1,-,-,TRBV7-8,TGTGCCAGCAGCTTAGTTCCGGGTTCCTACAATGAGCAGTTCTTC,CASSLVPGSYNEQFF
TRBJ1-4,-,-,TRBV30,TGTGCCTGGACCCCCTCGAGGCTGGCTAATGAAAAACTGTTTTTT,CAWTPSRLANEKLFF